Each of the 22 T cell receptor beta chains below was sequenced from the same sample in a study of blood T cell repertoires in COVID-19. Data came from immunoSEQ multiplex PCR; TCRdb stores just in-frame clones and leaves some out. Of more than 300,000 clones detected, about four fifths appear once; the ten largest clones hold roughly 5.1%. Material: PBMCs or T cells enriched from blood (not recorded which). The origin of the receptors is a woman in her forties or fifties who had recovered from COVID-19.

The rearrangement links TRBV4-2 to TRBJ2-2, with 9 bases that match TRBD2. J was trimmed by 4 bases and V by 0 bases; bases with no gene match: 6. CDR1 and CDR2 (germline): LGHNA, YNFKEQ. This CDR3 region has 17 residues. Here the CDR3 DNA reads TGTGCCAGCAGCCAAGATCTGGTAGCGGGGGTCACCGGGGAGCTGTTTTTT. Residues: CASSQDLVAGVTGELFF.

CDR3 region: CASSLGGLSTFDEQFF. CDR3 DNA: TGTGCCAGCAGTTTAGGGGGACTATCCACTTTCGATGAGCAGTTCTTC. The rearrangement joins TRBV28 to TRBJ2-1, with TRBD2 identical over 7 bases. The V gene's germline CDR1 is MDHEN and CDR2 SYDVKM. The CDR3 length is 16 residues. V was pared by 2 bases and J by 8 bases, with 12 bases of the junction left unmatched.

This clone was found a few times. The chain combines TRBV18 with TRBJ1-3; D uncertain. Trimming stripped 0 bases from V and 0 bases from J, with 12 bases between. The germline V gene encodes CDR1 KGHSH and CDR2 LQKENI. The CDR3 consists of 17 residues. The CDR3: CASSPPVAVLSGNTIYF. DNA of the CDR3: TGTGCCAGCTCACCACCGGTGGCGGTCCTCTCTGGAAACACCATATATTTT.

The rearrangement joins TRBV19 to TRBJ2-6; 8 nucleotides line up with TRBD1. Germline CDR1 reads LNHDA; CDR2 reads SQIVND (reference sequence). The length of the CDR3 is 18 residues. Trimming removed 4 bases from V and 0 bases from J; junction bases left unmatched: 8. CDR3 in DNA: TGTGCCAGTAGTACCCGGACAGGGCGAAACTCTGGGGCCAACGTCCTGACTTTC. The encoded protein is CASSTRTGRNSGANVLTF.

The chain joins TRBV3-1 (or the pseudogene TRBV3-2) to TRBJ2-7, with TRBD1 as a possible D gene (6 bases). Deletions cut 3 bases from V and 4 bases from J, with 10 bases between. CDR3 length: 13 residues. Germline CDR1 reads LGHDT; CDR2 reads YNNKEL (reference sequence). CDR3 DNA: TGTGCCAGCAGCCAGGGACACCTTTACGAGCAGTACTTC. Translating gives CASSQGHLYEQYF.

The chain recombines TRBV4-3 with TRBJ1-1, with D unresolved. V was cut by 0 bases and J by 2 bases, with 7 bases left in between. Germline V gives CDR1 LGHNA, CDR2 YSLEER. CDR3 length equals 14 residues. The CDR3 DNA is TGCGCCAGCAGCCAAGATCCGGGAAACACTGAAGCTTTCTTT. Protein: CASSQDPGNTEAFF.

The chain employs TRBV4-1 and TRBJ2-1, with 10 bases fitting TRBD2. The CDR3 is 18 amino acids. Germline assignment: CDR1 MGHRA and CDR2 YSYEKL. The V and J ends lost 0 bases and 2 bases, in that order; junction bases with no gene match: 7. The CDR3 here is CASSQDPPLAGPYNEQFF. For the CDR3, the DNA is TGCGCCAGCAGCCAAGATCCCCCACTAGCGGGGCCCTACAATGAGCAGTTCTTC.

The chain has TRBV29-1 and TRBJ2-2, with 7 positions matching TRBD2. CDR1 is SQVTM and CDR2 is ANQGSEA in the germline V gene. This CDR3 is built from 14 residues. The V segment lost 3 bases and the J segment 6 bases; nucleotides outside the gene matches: 7. The chain's CDR3 is CSVDAGEVPGELFF. The CDR3 bases are TGCAGCGTTGATGCGGGAGAGGTCCCCGGGGAGCTGTTTTTT.

V is TRBV5-1 and J is TRBJ2-7; 9 nucleotides line up with TRBD1. The CDR3 contains 15 residues. Germline V gives CDR1 SGHRS, CDR2 YFSETQ. After removal of 0 bases from V and 4 bases from J, the junction contained 5 bases not matched to a gene. CDR3 residues: CASSLGGQGPYEQYF. The CDR3 bases are TGCGCCAGCAGCTTGGGGGGACAGGGACCTTACGAGCAGTACTTC. Full variable domain (rest looked up from reference TRBV5-1 and TRBJ2-7): KAGVTQTPRYLIKTRGQQVTLSCSPISGHRSVSWYQQTPGQGLQFLFEYFSETQRNKGNFPGRFSGRQFSNSRSEMNVSTLELGDSALYLCASSLGGQGPYEQYFGPGTRLTVT.

The chain joins TRBV6-5 to TRBJ2-1, with D perhaps TRBD2 (6 bases). CDR3 length equals 13 residues. Germline values: CDR1 MNHEY, CDR2 SVGAGI. Deletions cut 2 bases from V and 7 bases from J, with 9 bases between. This CDR3 is CASSYPRGNEQFF. The CDR3 coding sequence is TGTGCCAGCAGTTACCCACGGGGGAATGAGCAGTTCTTC.

About this clone itself: Relative to the germline gene, one junction end is altered; a read error may explain this. V gene TRBV6-6 combines with J gene TRBJ2-1; 10 bases are a match to TRBD2. Germline CDR1 MNHNY, CDR2 SVGAGI (reference sequence). The CDR3 is 14 amino acids. CDR3 DNA: TGTGCCACCAGTTCTAGCGGGAGTAACAATGAGCAGTTCTTC. This codes for CATSSSGSNNEQFF.

This clone was counted between two and nine times. V usage is TRBV7-9 and J usage is TRBJ1-2; the match to TRBD1 covers 7 bases. The V and J ends lost 3 bases and 8 bases, in that order; junction bases with no gene match: 12. This CDR3 has 15 residues. Germline assignment: CDR1 SEHNR and CDR2 FQNEAQ (reference sequence). The CDR3 DNA follows: TGTGCCAGCAGCTTTGGGTATACAGGGGATCAGGGCTACACCTTC. The encoded protein is CASSFGYTGDQGYTF.

The chain combines TRBV5-6 with TRBJ2-7; D may be TRBD1 (6 bases). The germline V gene encodes CDR1 SGHDT and CDR2 YYEEEE. The CDR3 runs to 15 residues. Trimming stripped 0 bases from V and 2 bases from J, with 12 bases between. The CDR3 DNA is TGTGCCAGCAGCTTGGTTCAGGGGATGGCCTACGAGCAGTACTTC. Its protein is CASSLVQGMAYEQYF.

The chain couples TRBV2 to TRBJ1-2; D is undetermined. Trimming cost V 6 bases and J 5 bases, with 7 bases left between them. The length of the CDR3 is 11 residues. The germline V gene has CDR1 SNHLY and CDR2 FYNNEI. The CDR3: CASSPEYGYTF. The DNA of the CDR3 is TGTGCCAGCAGCCCCGAGTATGGCTACACCTTC.

The chain links TRBV19 to TRBJ1-5; tentative D call: TRBD1 (5 bases). Looked up from germline, CDR1 is LNHDA and CDR2 is SQIVND (reference sequence). This CDR3 is built from 15 residues. Trimming removed 3 bases at V and 7 bases at J, with 16 bases between. CDR3 loop: CASSIRDRGVQPQHF. The CDR3 DNA follows: TGTGCCAGTAGTATTAGGGACCGGGGGGTCCAGCCCCAGCATTTT.

The gene calls are TRBV12-3 or TRBV12-4 and TRBJ2-7; D gene uncertain. Between the trimmed V and J ends, which lost 4 bases and 4 bases, there was a span of 5 bases. The CDR3 covers 11 residues. CDR3 sequence reads: CASSSRYEQYF. The CDR3 nucleotides are TGTGCCAGCAGTTCCCGTTACGAGCAGTACTTC.

Here the CDR3 reads CASSPIANNEQFF. For the CDR3, the DNA is TGTGCCAGCTCACCAATAGCAAACAATGAGCAGTTCTTC. This chain links TRBV18 with TRBJ2-1, with no clear D. V dropped 2 bases and J dropped 5 bases, with 7 bases sitting between them. CDR1 is KGHSH, CDR2 LQKENI, per germline. The CDR3 has 13 amino acids.

This clone was detected only once. The chain carries TRBV15 and TRBJ1-3; D remains ambiguous. The CDR3 runs 14 residues. CDR1 is LNHNV and CDR2 is YYDKDF in the germline V gene (reference sequence). The V gene lost 4 bases and the J gene lost 4 bases, with 11 bases spanning the gap. CDR3: CATSTSNPGNTIYF. The DNA for the CDR3 is TGTGCCACCAGCACTAGTAATCCGGGAAACACCATATATTTT.

The CDR3 here is CASSIWLGTDTGELFF. The CDR3 region has the DNA TGTGCCAGTAGTATCTGGTTGGGGACAGACACCGGGGAGCTGTTTTTT. The V call is TRBV19, the J call TRBJ2-2; 7 bases agree with TRBD1. CDR3 length: 16 amino acids. Germline values: CDR1 LNHDA, CDR2 SQIVND (reference sequence). Trimming took 3 bases from V and 3 from J; bases not matched to a gene: 7.

The CDR3 sequence: CASSLGQGVYNQPQHF. The CDR3 DNA sequence: TGTGCCAGCAGCTTAGGTCAGGGGGTTTATAATCAGCCCCAGCATTTT. The chain uses TRBV7-2 and TRBJ1-5, with 7 bases matching TRBD1. The CDR3 contains 16 residues. The V and J ends lost 1 base and 4 bases, in that order; junction bases with no gene match: 7. CDR1 is SGHTA, CDR2 FQGNSA, per germline.

The chain recombines TRBV5-1 with TRBJ1-1; D is uncertain. This CDR3 is built from 14 residues. Germline loops: CDR1 SGHRS, CDR2 YFSETQ. The V and J ends lost 0 bases and 1 base respectively, with 7 bases between them. CDR3 in DNA: TGCGCCAGCAGCTTGGGACAAAAGAACACTGAAGCTTTCTTT. Translation: CASSLGQKNTEAFF.

The chain links TRBV19 to TRBJ1-2; a possible D gene is TRBD1 (5 bases). Germline-derived CDR1 and CDR2 are LNHDA and SQIVND (reference sequence). V was cut by 7 bases and J by 2 bases, with 17 bases left in between. The CDR3 has 15 amino acids. CDR3 region: CASTAASAGNYGYTF. CDR3 nucleotide sequence: TGTGCCAGTACCGCCGCCTCGGCAGGGAACTATGGCTACACCTTC. The entire variable domain, with the rest obtained from reference TRBV19 and TRBJ1-2, is as follows: DGGITQSPKYLFRKEGQNVTLSCEQNLNHDAMYWYRQDPGQGLRLIYYSQIVNDFQKGDIAEGYSVSREKKESFPLTVTSAQKNPTAFYLCASTAASAGNYGYTFGSGTRLTVV.